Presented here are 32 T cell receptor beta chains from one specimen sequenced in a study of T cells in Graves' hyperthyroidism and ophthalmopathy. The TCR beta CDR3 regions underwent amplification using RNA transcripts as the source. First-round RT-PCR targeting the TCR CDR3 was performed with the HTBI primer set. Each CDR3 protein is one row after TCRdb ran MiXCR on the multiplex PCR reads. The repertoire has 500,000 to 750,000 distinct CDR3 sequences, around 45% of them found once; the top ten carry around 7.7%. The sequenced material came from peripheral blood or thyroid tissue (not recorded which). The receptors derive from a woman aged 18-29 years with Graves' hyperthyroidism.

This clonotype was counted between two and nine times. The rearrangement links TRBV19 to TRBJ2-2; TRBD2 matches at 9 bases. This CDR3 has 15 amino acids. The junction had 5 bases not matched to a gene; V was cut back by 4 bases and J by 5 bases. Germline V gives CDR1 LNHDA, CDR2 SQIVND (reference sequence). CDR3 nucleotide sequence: TGTGCCAGTAGTAGACTGACTAGCGGTACCGGGGAGCTGTTTTTT. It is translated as CASSRLTSGTGELFF.

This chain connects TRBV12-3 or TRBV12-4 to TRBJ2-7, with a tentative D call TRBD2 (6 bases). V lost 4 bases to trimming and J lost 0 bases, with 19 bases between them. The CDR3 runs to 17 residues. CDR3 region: CASSSPGEPLSSYEQYF. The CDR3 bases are TGTGCCAGCAGTTCCCCGGGGGAGCCCCTCAGCTCCTACGAGCAGTACTTC.

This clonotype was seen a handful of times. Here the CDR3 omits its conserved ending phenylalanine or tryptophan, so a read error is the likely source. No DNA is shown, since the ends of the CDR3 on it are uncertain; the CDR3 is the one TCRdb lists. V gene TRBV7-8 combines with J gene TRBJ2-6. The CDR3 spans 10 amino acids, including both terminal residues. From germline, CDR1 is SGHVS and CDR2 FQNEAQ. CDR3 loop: CASSLIIHGY.

CDR3: CASSLAGKTQYF. DNA of the CDR3: TGTGCCAGCAGCTTGGCGGGGAAGACCCAGTACTTC. The chain has TRBV7-9 and TRBJ2-5, with D maybe TRBD2 (6 bases). In germline, CDR1 is SEHNR, CDR2 FQNEAQ (reference sequence). V was trimmed by 3 bases and J by 6 bases, leaving 8 bases between them. This CDR3 is 12 amino acids long.

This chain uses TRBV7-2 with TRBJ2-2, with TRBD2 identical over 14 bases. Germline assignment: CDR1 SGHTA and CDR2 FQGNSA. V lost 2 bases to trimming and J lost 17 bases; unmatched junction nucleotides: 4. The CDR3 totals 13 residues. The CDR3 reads CASSLTGLAGDFF. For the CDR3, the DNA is TGTGCCAGCAGCTTAACGGGACTAGCGGGAGATTTTTTT.

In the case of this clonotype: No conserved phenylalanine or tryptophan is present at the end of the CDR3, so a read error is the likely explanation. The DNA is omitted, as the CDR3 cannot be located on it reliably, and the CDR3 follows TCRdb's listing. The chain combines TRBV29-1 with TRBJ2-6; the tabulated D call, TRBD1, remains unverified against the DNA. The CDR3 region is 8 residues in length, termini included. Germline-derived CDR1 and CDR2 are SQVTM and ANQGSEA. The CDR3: CSVEVLGT.

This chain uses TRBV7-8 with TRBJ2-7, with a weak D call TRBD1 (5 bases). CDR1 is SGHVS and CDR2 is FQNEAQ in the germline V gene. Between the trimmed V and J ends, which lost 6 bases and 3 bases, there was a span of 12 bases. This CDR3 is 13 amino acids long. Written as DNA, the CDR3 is TGTGCCAGCAGTGCTAGGGGATACTACGAGCAGTACTTC. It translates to CASSARGYYEQYF.

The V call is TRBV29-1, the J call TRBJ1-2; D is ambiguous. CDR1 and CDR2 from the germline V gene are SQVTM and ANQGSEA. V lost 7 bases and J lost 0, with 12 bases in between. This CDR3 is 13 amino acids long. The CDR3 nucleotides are TGCAGCGGGGCGACAACAACTAACTATGGCTACACCTTC. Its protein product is CSGATTTNYGYTF. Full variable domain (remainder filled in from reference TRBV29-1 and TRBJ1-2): SAVISQKPSRDICQRGTSLTIQCQVDSQVTMMFWYRQQPGQSLTLIATANQGSEATYESGFVIDKFPISRPNLTFSTLTVSNMSPEDSSIYLCSGATTTNYGYTFGSGTRLTVV.

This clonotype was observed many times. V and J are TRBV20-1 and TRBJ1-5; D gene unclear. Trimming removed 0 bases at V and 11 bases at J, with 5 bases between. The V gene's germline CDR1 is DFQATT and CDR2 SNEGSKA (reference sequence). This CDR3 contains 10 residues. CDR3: CSARDETQHF. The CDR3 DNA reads TGCAGTGCTAGAGACGAGACCCAGCATTTT.

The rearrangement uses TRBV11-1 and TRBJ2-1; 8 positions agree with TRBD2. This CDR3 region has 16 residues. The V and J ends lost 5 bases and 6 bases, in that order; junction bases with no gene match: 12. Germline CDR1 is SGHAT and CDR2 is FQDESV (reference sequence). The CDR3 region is CASSGGGLALRNEQFF. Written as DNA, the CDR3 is TGTGCCAGCAGCGGCGGTGGACTAGCTTTACGCAATGAGCAGTTCTTC.

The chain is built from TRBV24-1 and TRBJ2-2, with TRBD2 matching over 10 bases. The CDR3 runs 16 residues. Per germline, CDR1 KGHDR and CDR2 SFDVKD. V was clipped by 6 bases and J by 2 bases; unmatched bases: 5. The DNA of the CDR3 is TGTGCCACCAGTCGGACTAGCGGTTTTAACACCGGGGAGCTGTTTTTT. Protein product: CATSRTSGFNTGELFF.

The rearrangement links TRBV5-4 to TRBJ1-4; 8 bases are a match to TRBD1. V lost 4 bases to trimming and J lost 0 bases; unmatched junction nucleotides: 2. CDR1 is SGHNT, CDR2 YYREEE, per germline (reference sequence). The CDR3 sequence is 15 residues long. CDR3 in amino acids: CASSLQGATNEKLFF. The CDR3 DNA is TGTGCCAGCAGCCTACAGGGGGCAACTAATGAAAAACTGTTTTTT.

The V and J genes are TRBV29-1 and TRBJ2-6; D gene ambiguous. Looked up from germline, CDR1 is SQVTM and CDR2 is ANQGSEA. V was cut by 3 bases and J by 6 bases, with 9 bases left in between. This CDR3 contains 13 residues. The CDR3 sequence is CSVDQPEANVLTF. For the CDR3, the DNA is TGCAGCGTTGATCAACCCGAGGCCAACGTCCTGACTTTC.

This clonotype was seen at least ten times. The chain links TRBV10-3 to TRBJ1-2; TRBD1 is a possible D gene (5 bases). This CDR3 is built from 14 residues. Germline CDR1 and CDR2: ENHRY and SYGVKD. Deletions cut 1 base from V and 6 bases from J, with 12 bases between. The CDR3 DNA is TGTGCCATCAGTGAGTGGGCAGGGCGGAATGGCTACACCTTC. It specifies CAISEWAGRNGYTF.

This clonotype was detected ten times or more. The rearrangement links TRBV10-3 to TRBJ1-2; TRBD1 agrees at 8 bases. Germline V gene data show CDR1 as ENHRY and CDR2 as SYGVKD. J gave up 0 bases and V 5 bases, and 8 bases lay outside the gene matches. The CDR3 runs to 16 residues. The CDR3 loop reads CAISPSGTGTNYGYTF. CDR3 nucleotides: TGTGCCATCAGTCCCTCCGGGACAGGTACTAACTATGGCTACACCTTC.

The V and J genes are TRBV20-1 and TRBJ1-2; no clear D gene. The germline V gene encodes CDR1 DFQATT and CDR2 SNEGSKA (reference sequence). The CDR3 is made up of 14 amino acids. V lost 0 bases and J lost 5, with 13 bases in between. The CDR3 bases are TGCAGTGCTAGAGATCCCCTGGAAAGGTATGGCTACACCTTC. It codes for CSARDPLERYGYTF.

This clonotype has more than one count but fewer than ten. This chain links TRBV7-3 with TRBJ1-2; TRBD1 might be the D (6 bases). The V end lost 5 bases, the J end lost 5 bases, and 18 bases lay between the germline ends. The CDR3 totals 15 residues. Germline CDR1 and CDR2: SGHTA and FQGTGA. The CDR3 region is CASSRDTGFIYGYTF. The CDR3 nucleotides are TGTGCCAGCAGCCGAGATACAGGGTTTATTTATGGCTACACCTTC.

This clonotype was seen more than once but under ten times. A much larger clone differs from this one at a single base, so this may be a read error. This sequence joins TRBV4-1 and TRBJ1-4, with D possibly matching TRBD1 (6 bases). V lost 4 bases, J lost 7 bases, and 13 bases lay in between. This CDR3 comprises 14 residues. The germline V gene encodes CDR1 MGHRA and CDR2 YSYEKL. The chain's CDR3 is CASSRARGGEKLFF. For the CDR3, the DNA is TGCGCCAGCAGCCGAGCCAGGGGCGGTGAAAAACTGTTTTTT.

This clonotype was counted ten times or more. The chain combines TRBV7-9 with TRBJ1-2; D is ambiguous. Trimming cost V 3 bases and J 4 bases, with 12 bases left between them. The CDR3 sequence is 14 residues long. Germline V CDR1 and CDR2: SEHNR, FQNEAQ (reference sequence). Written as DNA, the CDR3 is TGTGCCAGCAGCTTGGACCTATTCCCCTATGGCTACACCTTC. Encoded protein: CASSLDLFPYGYTF.

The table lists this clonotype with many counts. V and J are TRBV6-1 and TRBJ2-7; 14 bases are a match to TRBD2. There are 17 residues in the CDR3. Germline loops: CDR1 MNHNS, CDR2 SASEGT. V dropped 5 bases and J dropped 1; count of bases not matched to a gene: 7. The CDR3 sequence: CASSYGTSGSGSYEQYF. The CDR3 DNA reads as TGTGCCAGCAGTTACGGGACTAGCGGGAGCGGGTCCTACGAGCAGTACTTC.

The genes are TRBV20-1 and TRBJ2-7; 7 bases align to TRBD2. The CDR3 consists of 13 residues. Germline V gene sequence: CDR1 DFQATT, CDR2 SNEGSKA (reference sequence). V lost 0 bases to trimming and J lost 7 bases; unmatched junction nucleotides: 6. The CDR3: CSAREWRGSEQYF. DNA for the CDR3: TGCAGTGCTAGAGAATGGCGGGGGAGTGAGCAGTACTTC.

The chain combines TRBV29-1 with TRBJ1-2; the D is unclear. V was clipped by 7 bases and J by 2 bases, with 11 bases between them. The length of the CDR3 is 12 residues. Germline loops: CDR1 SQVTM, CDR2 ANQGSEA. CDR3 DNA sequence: TGCAGCGCCGATGGCCAGAACTATGGCTACACCTTC. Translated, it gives CSADGQNYGYTF.

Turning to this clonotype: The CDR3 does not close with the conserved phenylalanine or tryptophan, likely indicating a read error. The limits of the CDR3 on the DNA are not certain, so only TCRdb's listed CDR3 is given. CDR3 amino acids: CASSLALGRQGY. V usage is TRBV7-9 and J usage is TRBJ2-7. The CDR3 region is 12 residues in length, termini included. CDR1 and CDR2 from the germline V gene are SEHNR and FQNEAQ (reference sequence).

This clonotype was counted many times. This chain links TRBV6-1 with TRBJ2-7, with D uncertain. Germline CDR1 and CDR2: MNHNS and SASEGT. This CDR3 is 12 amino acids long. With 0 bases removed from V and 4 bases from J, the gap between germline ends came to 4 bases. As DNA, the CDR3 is TGTGCCAGCAGTGAAGCAGGTTACGAGCAGTACTTC. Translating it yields CASSEAGYEQYF.

The CDR3 nucleotides are TGTGCCAGCAGCCAAGATGAGACAGGGGGATCACCCCTCCACTTT. Translation gives CASSQDETGGSPLHF. The rearrangement joins TRBV11-2 to TRBJ1-6; TRBD1 aligns across 9 bases. CDR3 length: 15 residues. V lost 5 bases to trimming and J lost 10 bases; unmatched junction nucleotides: 9. Germline V CDR1 and CDR2: SGHAT, FQNNGV. Using reference TRBV11-2 and TRBJ1-6 for the parts outside the CDR3, the full variable domain is EAGVAQSPRYKIIEKRQSVAFWCNPISGHATLYWYQQILGQGPKLLIQFQNNGVVDDSQLPKDRFSAERLKGVDSTLKIQPAKLEDSAVYLCASSQDETGGSPLHFGNGTRLTVT.

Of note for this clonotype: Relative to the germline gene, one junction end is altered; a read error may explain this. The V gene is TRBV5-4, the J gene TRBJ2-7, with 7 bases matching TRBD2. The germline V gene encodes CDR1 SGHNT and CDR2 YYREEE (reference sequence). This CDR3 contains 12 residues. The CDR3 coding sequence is TGTGCCAGCAGCTTGCGGGAGGCCCCTCAATTCTTC. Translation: CASSLREAPQFF.

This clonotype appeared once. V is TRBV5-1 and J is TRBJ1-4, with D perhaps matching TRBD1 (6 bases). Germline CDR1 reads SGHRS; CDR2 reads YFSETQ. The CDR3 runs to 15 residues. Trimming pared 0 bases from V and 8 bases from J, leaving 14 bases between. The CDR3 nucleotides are TGCGCCAGCAGCTTGGAACAGGGAGGGTACGAAAAACTGTTTTTT. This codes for CASSLEQGGYEKLFF.

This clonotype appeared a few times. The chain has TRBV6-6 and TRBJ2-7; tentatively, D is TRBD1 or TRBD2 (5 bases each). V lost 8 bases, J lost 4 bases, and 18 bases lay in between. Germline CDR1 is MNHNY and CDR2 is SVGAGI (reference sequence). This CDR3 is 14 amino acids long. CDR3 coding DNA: TGTGCCAGCTCACCAACCCCTGGGGGTTACGAGCAGTACTTC. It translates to CASSPTPGGYEQYF.

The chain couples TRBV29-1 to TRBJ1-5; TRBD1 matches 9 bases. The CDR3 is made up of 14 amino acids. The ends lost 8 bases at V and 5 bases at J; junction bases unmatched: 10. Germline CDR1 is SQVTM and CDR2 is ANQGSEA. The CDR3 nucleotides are TGCAGCATCCTGACAGGGACAGGGTATCAGCCCCAGCATTTT. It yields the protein CSILTGTGYQPQHF.

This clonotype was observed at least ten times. CDR3: CASSPEGASNTEAFF. In DNA, the CDR3 is TGTGCCAGCAGCCCCGAGGGGGCCTCGAACACTGAAGCTTTCTTT. V and J are TRBV11-3 and TRBJ1-1; 7 bases map to TRBD1. The length of the CDR3 is 15 residues. Germline values: CDR1 SGHNT, CDR2 YENEEA. The J segment lost 1 base and the V segment lost 5 bases, leaving 7 bases of the junction unmatched.

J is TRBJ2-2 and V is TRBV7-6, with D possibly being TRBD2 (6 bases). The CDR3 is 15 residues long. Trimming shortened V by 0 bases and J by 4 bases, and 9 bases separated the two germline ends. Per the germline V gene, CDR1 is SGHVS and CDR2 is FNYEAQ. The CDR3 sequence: CASSLAGLLTGELFF. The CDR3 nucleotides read TGTGCCAGCAGCTTAGCGGGACTTCTCACCGGGGAGCTGTTTTTT. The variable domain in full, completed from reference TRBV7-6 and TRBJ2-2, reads GAGVSQSPRYKVTKRGQDVALRCDPISGHVSLYWYRQALGQGPEFLTYFNYEAQQDKSGLPNDRFSAERPEGSISTLTIQRTEQRDSAMYRCASSLAGLLTGELFFGEGSRLTVL.

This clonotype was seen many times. The CDR3 is CASSLTGMMDQPQHF. The DNA of the CDR3 is TGTGCCAGCAGCTTAACAGGGATGATGGATCAGCCCCAGCATTTT. The chain recombines TRBV7-2 with TRBJ1-5; a weak D match, TRBD1 (6 bases). Germline values: CDR1 SGHTA, CDR2 FQGNSA. The V gene lost 2 bases and the J gene lost 5 bases, with 13 bases spanning the gap. This CDR3 spans 15 amino acids.